This T cell receptor beta chain was obtained from a study of blood T cell repertoires in COVID-19. Overall study: PBMCs, B-cell-depleted T cells, or T cells were the source of the cDNA or gDNA that made up the material.

Using immunoSEQ multiplex PCR, the repertoire was profiled, and TCRdb retains in-frame clones only, with some absent. The sample has about 300,000 clones, around 84% seen once. The ends were cut back, 0 bases at V and 4 bases at J, with 9 bases in the middle. CDR3 length equals 14 residues. Germline V CDR1 and CDR2: SGHTA, FQGNSA. This sequence joins TRBV7-2 and TRBJ2-5; maybe TRBD2 (5 bases). This receptor was taken from a woman aged 18-29 years who had recovered from COVID-19. Source material: PBMCs or T cells enriched from blood (not recorded which). The CDR3 region has the DNA TGTGCCAGCAGCTTAGCGCTACGGGGAGAGACCCAGTACTTC. Translating it yields CASSLALRGETQYF.